A single sample gave rise to the 10 T cell receptor beta chains below, sequenced in a study of blood T cell repertoires in COVID-19. Assay: immunoSEQ multiplex PCR; the TCRdb copy retains only in-frame clones and omits some. The table records more than 150,000 clones, about four fifths of them present only once. Material: PBMCs or T cells enriched from blood (not recorded which). The receptors were sampled from a man in his forties who had recovered from COVID-19.

This clone was picked up one time. V gene TRBV4-2 combines with J gene TRBJ2-2, with TRBD2 identical over 8 bases. This CDR3 spans 18 amino acids. V was pared by 0 bases and J by 3 bases, with 9 bases of the junction left unmatched. Germline V gene sequence: CDR1 LGHNA, CDR2 YNFKEQ. The CDR3 region has the DNA TGTGCCAGCAGCCAAGAAGAGGCGCTAGCGGGTGACACCGGGGAGCTGTTTTTT. Protein: CASSQEEALAGDTGELFF.

This chain uses TRBV11-3 with TRBJ2-5; 8 bases agree with TRBD2. V shed 5 bases and J 1 base; nucleotides not matched to a gene: 6. This CDR3 region has 15 residues. Germline CDR1 is SGHNT and CDR2 is YENEEA. The DNA of the CDR3 is TGTGCCAGCAGCCCAGGCGGGGGGATCCAAGAGACCCAGTACTTC. It codes for CASSPGGGIQETQYF. The entire variable domain, with the rest obtained from reference TRBV11-3 and TRBJ2-5, is as follows: EAGVVQSPRYKIIEKKQPVAFWCNPISGHNTLYWYLQNLGQGPELLIRYENEEAVDDSQLPKDRFSAERLKGVDSTLKIQPAELGDSAVYLCASSPGGGIQETQYFGPGTRLLVL.

The chain links TRBV6-2 or TRBV6-3 to TRBJ2-3; D is undetermined. Germline CDR1 reads MNHEY; CDR2 reads SVGEGT. The CDR3 spans 13 residues. The V end lost 5 bases, the J end lost 6 bases, and 12 bases lay between the germline ends. This chain's CDR3 is CASSPSMEDTQYF. In nucleotides, the CDR3 is TGTGCCAGCAGTCCGTCAATGGAGGATACGCAGTATTTT.

This chain links TRBV15 with TRBJ2-5, with TRBD1 matching over 8 bases. The CDR3 is 18 residues long. The V segment lost 5 bases and the J segment 4 bases; nucleotides outside the gene matches: 18. Germline values: CDR1 LNHNV, CDR2 YYDKDF (reference sequence). The CDR3 loop reads CATSAEGRTGGKGETQYF. CDR3 nucleotides: TGTGCCACCAGCGCGGAGGGGCGTACAGGGGGTAAGGGAGAGACCCAGTACTTC. Full variable domain (remainder filled in from reference TRBV15 and TRBJ2-5): DAMVIQNPRYQVTQFGKPVTLSCSQTLNHNVMYWYQQKSSQAPKLLFHYYDKDFNNEADTPDNFQSRRPNTSFCFLDIRSPGLGDTAMYLCATSAEGRTGGKGETQYFGPGTRLLVL.

The chain recombines TRBV27 with TRBJ2-2, with 12 positions matching TRBD2. J gave up 0 bases and V 11 bases, and 7 bases lay outside the gene matches. The CDR3 is 16 amino acids. The germline CDR1 and CDR2 sequences are MNHEY and SMNVEV (reference sequence). For the CDR3, the DNA is TGTGCCTCCCGGACTAGCGGGGCTACGAACACCGGGGAGCTGTTTTTT. Amino acids: CASRTSGATNTGELFF.

The chain recombines TRBV28 with TRBJ1-1; D is unresolved. Germline loops: CDR1 MDHEN, CDR2 SYDVKM. The ends were cut back, 1 base at V and 4 bases at J, with 4 bases in the middle. The CDR3 is 12 amino acids. CDR3: CASSLSGTEAFF. The CDR3 nucleotides read TGTGCCAGCAGTTTATCCGGCACTGAAGCTTTCTTT.

V gene TRBV2 combines with J gene TRBJ1-2; D unclear. V was cut by 6 bases and J by 4 bases, with 12 bases left in between. The CDR3 length is 13 residues. The germline gives CDR1 SNHLY, CDR2 FYNNEI. The CDR3 region has the DNA TGTGCCAGCAGCGGTGGTACGGGCTATGGCTACACCTTC. Protein: CASSGGTGYGYTF.

The chain recombines TRBV4-3 with TRBJ2-2, with D unresolved. The CDR3 length is 15 residues. V shed 1 base and J shed 1 base, with 7 bases lying between them. Germline V gene data show CDR1 as LGHNA and CDR2 as YSLEER. The CDR3 DNA is TGCGCCAGCAGCCAAGGACATTGGAACACCGGGGAGCTGTTTTTT. Translated, it gives CASSQGHWNTGELFF.

V gene TRBV13 combines with J gene TRBJ2-1, with D maybe TRBD2 (6 bases). Germline V gives CDR1 PRHDT, CDR2 FYEKMQ (reference sequence). Trimming took off 1 base at V and 6 bases at J, with 13 bases between the two ends. CDR3 length: 15 residues. Here the CDR3 reads CASSLDGGIANEQFF. CDR3 in DNA: TGTGCCAGCAGCTTAGATGGCGGGATAGCCAATGAGCAGTTCTTC. Full variable domain (outside the CDR3, taken from reference TRBV13 and TRBJ2-1): AAGVIQSPRHLIKEKRETATLKCYPIPRHDTVYWYQQGPGQDPQFLISFYEKMQSDKGSIPDRFSAQQFSDYHSELNMSSLELGDSALYFCASSLDGGIANEQFFGPGTRLTVL.

The sample holds a few counts of this clone. The chain links TRBV5-6 to TRBJ2-7; no firm D call. The CDR3 covers 12 residues. Germline V CDR1 and CDR2: SGHDT, YYEEEE. V dropped 0 bases and J dropped 6 bases, with 7 bases sitting between them. The CDR3 region is CASSLVRSEQYF. Written as DNA, the CDR3 is TGTGCCAGCAGCTTGGTCAGGTCCGAGCAGTACTTC.